This T cell receptor (beta chain) is drawn from a study of CD8 T cells in Susac syndrome. Study-wide findings and caveats: Clonal expansion was present among Susac CD8+ cells. This expansion reached its peak in TEMRA cells and in active patients. The total CD8+ repertoires yielded sixteen Susac-specific public clones and the CD8+ TEMRA repertoires yielded about 5.

Turning to this clonotype: The antigen remains undetermined.

Isolation of CD8+ and CD4+ T cells was performed negatively, whereas enrichment of TEMRA cells was done by FACS. Germline trimming cut 3 bases from V and 5 bases from J; bases unmatched to any gene: 6. The CDR3 is 16 residues long. Germline assignment: CDR1 MNHEY and CDR2 SMNVEV (reference sequence). After extraction with the RNeasy kit, about 0.45 to 1 ug of the RNA was reverse transcribed using random hexamers. TCRdb re-called the immunoSEQ multiplex PCR reads through MiXCR, storing one row per CDR3 protein. The data contain about 140,000 distinct CDR3 sequences, approximately 95% of them seen just once; the ten biggest clones take up roughly 0.17%.

The sequence derives from a human donor with Susac syndrome. The genes are TRBV27 and TRBJ2-3; 12 bases are shared with TRBD2. Sequenced: CD8+ T cells from PBMCs. CDR3 protein: CASSLTSGSVGDTQYF. The CDR3 DNA reads TGTGCCAGCAGTTTGACTAGCGGGAGCGTCGGAGATACGCAGTATTTT.